This is a list of T cell receptor beta chains from one sample in a study of spatial heterogeneity in lung cancer. TCRdb analysed the 5' RACE reads with MiXCR anew, one entry per CDR3 protein. The table lists over 10,000 distinct CDR3 sequences, more than 5.5% of them singletons, with over 8.5% in the top ten. Sample: lung tumor tissue, taken at surgery. The receptors originated from a female donor with early-stage non-small cell lung cancer. Both conserved end residues are part of each CDR3. The D gene is left open where the match is weak. Rows give clone size only sometimes, using once, few, many, or a class for an expanded clone.

>TRBJ2-5|TRBV5-1|many|.
CASSLGLEQETQYF
TGCGCCAGCAGCTTGGGACTGGAGCAAGAGACCCAGTACTTC
>TRBJ2-5|TRBV7-8|many|TRBD2
CASSLATSGGTGGKTQYF
TGTGCCAGCAGCTTAGCGACTAGCGGGGGGACCGGGGGAAAGACCCAGTACTTC
>TRBJ2-2|TRBV27|many|TRBD1
CASRRLGQGAGELFF
TGTGCCAGCAGACGACTGGGACAGGGCGCCGGGGAGCTGTTTTTT
>TRBJ2-1|TRBV12-3/TRBV12-4|medium-sized|.
CASSFSGSYNEQFF
TGTGCCAGCAGTTTCTCGGGCTCCTACAATGAGCAGTTCTTC
>TRBJ1-1|TRBV28|many|TRBD1
CASSRDRVSEAFF
TGTGCCAGCAGCCGGGACAGGGTCTCTGAAGCTTTCTTT
>TRBJ1-6|TRBV28|many|.
CASNRGDYNSPLHF
TGTGCCAGCAATCGGGGAGACTATAATTCACCCCTCCACTTT
>TRBJ2-2|TRBV20-1|medium-sized|.
CSAPHKAQPKGELFF
TGCAGTGCTCCACATAAGGCGCAGCCAAAGGGGGAGCTGTTTTTT
>TRBJ2-6|TRBV9|medium-sized|.
CASSVGSLSGANVLTF
TGTGCCAGCAGCGTAGGAAGCCTCTCTGGGGCCAACGTCCTGACTTTC
>TRBJ2-7|TRBV14|many|.
CASSTQPYGEQYF
TGTGCCAGCAGCACACAGCCTTACGGGGAGCAGTACTTC
>TRBJ2-1|TRBV6-5|many|TRBD2
CASSYSFAPLAGGNNEQFF
TGTGCCAGCAGTTACTCGTTTGCGCCATTAGCGGGGGGCAACAATGAGCAGTTCTTC
>TRBJ2-3|TRBV2|medium-sized|.
CASSERGRRDTQYF
TGTGCCAGCAGTGAGAGAGGGAGGAGAGATACGCAGTATTTT
>TRBJ2-1|TRBV18|many|TRBD2
CASSPPGLASYNEQFF
TGTGCCAGCTCACCACCGGGACTAGCTTCTTACAATGAGCAGTTCTTC
>TRBJ1-2|TRBV4-1|many|.
CASSQVSTGRRYFYTF
TGCGCCAGCAGCCAAGTCTCAACAGGACGTCGGTATTTCTACACCTTC
>TRBJ2-5|TRBV5-6|many|TRBD2
CASSSSGGAETQYF
TGTGCCAGCAGCTCTAGCGGGGGGGCCGAGACCCAGTACTTC
>TRBJ1-1|TRBV7-2|many|.
CASSPGHEETEAFF
TGTGCCAGCAGCCCAGGACATGAGGAGACTGAAGCTTTCTTT
>TRBJ2-1|TRBV11-2|many|.
CASSSNNEQFF
TGTGCCAGCAGCTCTAATAATGAGCAGTTCTTC
>TRBJ1-5|TRBV20-1|many|.
CSVSRSIGQPQHF
TGCAGTGTCTCTAGATCAATCGGTCAGCCCCAGCATTTT
>TRBJ1-2|TRBV7-9|many|TRBD1
CASSLRGQRNFYGYTF
TGTGCCAGCAGCTTAAGGGGGCAGAGAAACTTCTATGGCTACACCTTC
>TRBJ2-7|TRBV12-3/TRBV12-4|many|.
CASSYSPPHYEQYF
TGTGCCAGCAGCTATAGTCCTCCCCACTACGAGCAGTACTTC
>TRBJ1-1|TRBV28|many|.
CASSLGGATEAFF
TGTGCCAGCAGTTTGGGAGGGGCCACTGAAGCTTTCTTT
>TRBJ1-2|TRBV28|many|.
CASRTGSGYTF
TGTGCCAGCAGGACGGGGAGTGGCTACACCTTC
>TRBJ2-1|TRBV9|many|.
CASSVGDEQFF
TGTGCCAGCAGCGTAGGGGATGAGCAGTTCTTC
>TRBJ2-5|TRBV18|.|.
CASSRGGAGQETQYF
TGTGCCAGCTCCCGCGGGGGCGCGGGGCAAGAGACCCAGTACTTC
>TRBJ1-1|TRBV29-1|many|TRBD1
CSVLRGHTEAFF
TGCAGCGTTTTGAGGGGGCACACTGAAGCTTTCTTT
>TRBJ2-7|TRBV2|many|.
CASRPPGGYEQYF
TGTGCCAGCAGGCCCCCCGGCGGGTACGAGCAGTACTTC
>TRBJ1-1|TRBV20-1|many|.
CSARSTGGGNTEAFF
TGCAGTGCTAGGTCGACAGGTGGTGGGAACACTGAAGCTTTCTTT
>TRBJ1-2|TRBV7-2|many|.
CASSFLGPNEGYTF
TGTGCCAGCAGCTTTCTAGGCCCCAACGAGGGCTACACCTTC
>TRBJ1-4|TRBV28|many|.
CASRQGTEKLFF
TGTGCCAGCAGACAGGGTACGGAAAAACTGTTTTTT
>TRBJ2-2|TRBV7-2|once|TRBD1
CASSLGDRGGTGELFF
TGTGCCAGCAGCTTAGGAGACAGGGGCGGGACCGGGGAGCTGTTTTTT
>TRBJ1-2|TRBV12-3/TRBV12-4|many|TRBD1
CASSPTGQGGHGYTF
TGTGCCAGCAGTCCGACGGGACAGGGCGGCCATGGCTACACCTTC
>TRBJ1-1|TRBV6-5|large|.
CASSYLGREAFF
TGTGCCAGCAGTTATCTGGGACGTGAAGCTTTCTTT
>TRBJ2-2|TRBV10-3|many|.
CAIAGNTGELFF
TGTGCCATCGCAGGGAACACCGGGGAGCTGTTTTTT
>TRBJ1-3|TRBV7-6|many|TRBD1
CASSFNTRGTSGNTIYF
TGTGCCAGCAGCTTTAACACCAGGGGGACCTCTGGAAACACCATATATTTT
>TRBJ1-2|TRBV5-5|many|TRBD1
CASSQGQGFSYGYTF
TGTGCCAGCAGCCAGGGACAGGGCTTCTCCTATGGCTACACCTTC
>TRBJ2-2|TRBV28|few|.
CASRLGLYMNTGELFF
TGTGCCAGCAGATTGGGACTGTACATGAACACCGGGGAGCTGTTTTTT
>TRBJ2-7|TRBV10-3|few|.
CAISLASRGYYEQYF
TGTGCCATCAGTCTCGCTAGCCGGGGATACTACGAGCAGTACTTC
>TRBJ2-7|TRBV27|medium-sized|.
CASSFFLGDEQYF
TGTGCCAGCAGTTTCTTTTTGGGAGACGAGCAGTACTTC
>TRBJ1-6|TRBV30|many|.
CAWRGGNSNSPLHF
TGTGCCTGGAGGGGCGGTAACTCGAATTCACCCCTCCACTTT
>TRBJ2-2|TRBV28|many|.
CASSAGPGELFF
TGTGCCAGCAGTGCGGGACCCGGGGAGCTGTTTTTT
>TRBJ2-6|TRBV7-9|many|.
CASSLGTGANVLTF
TGTGCCAGCAGCTTAGGAACTGGGGCCAACGTCCTGACTTTC
>TRBJ2-1|TRBV7-9|many|.
CASRRGGIHNEQFF
TGTGCCAGCAGGCGAGGGGGTATTCACAATGAGCAGTTCTTC
>TRBJ1-4|TRBV20-1|many|.
CSVQRSDEKLFF
TGCAGTGTTCAGAGGTCAGATGAAAAACTGTTTTTT
>TRBJ2-7|TRBV30|many|.
CAWSVGAGVNEQYF
TGTGCCTGGAGTGTTGGGGCAGGGGTCAATGAGCAGTACTTC
>TRBJ1-3|TRBV20-1|many|.
CSARPSGNTIYF
TGCAGTGCAAGGCCCTCTGGAAACACCATATATTTT
>TRBJ1-1|TRBV13|many|.
CASSASLNTEAFF
TGTGCCAGCAGCGCTTCCTTGAACACTGAAGCTTTCTTT
>TRBJ2-7|TRBV23-1|.|.
CASRIFSGTEQYF
TGCGCCAGCCGAATCTTCTCAGGCACCGAGCAGTACTTC
>TRBJ1-2|TRBV6-5|many|.
CASSYSSLYGYTF
TGTGCCAGCAGTTACTCGAGCCTTTATGGCTACACCTTC
>TRBJ2-7|TRBV20-1|.|.
CSASPEYYEQYF
TGCAGTGCTAGCCCCGAGTACTACGAGCAGTACTTC
>TRBJ2-5|TRBV11-2|many|TRBD1
CASSFWTGAETQYF
TGTGCCAGCAGCTTTTGGACAGGGGCGGAGACCCAGTACTTC
>TRBJ2-5|TRBV19|.|TRBD2
CASSMGLAGHGTQYF
TGTGCCAGTAGTATGGGGCTAGCGGGGCACGGGACCCAGTACTTC
>TRBJ1-5|TRBV7-9|many|TRBD1
CASSLGDRGHGNQPQHF
TGTGCCAGCAGCTTGGGGGACAGGGGACATGGCAATCAGCCCCAGCATTTT